This section outlines one T cell receptor (beta chain) sequence together with its context. It has no known antigen specificity. Within one base of it there is no much larger clone, and no base qualities were kept. Library construction relied on 5' RACE. TCRdb shows the sequencer as Illumina HiSeq 2500. A second PCR of about 6 to 12 cycles was performed with a sample-barcoded 5' primer and a J-beta primer mix. Each TCR beta cDNA molecule received a unique molecular identifier from a template-switch 5' adaptor carrying 12 random nucleotides. At least 3 million CDR3-containing paired-end reads were obtained from each sample. First-strand cDNA synthesis was performed from all RNA using the Mint cDNA synthesis kit, with priming by a TRBC-specific oligonucleotide. All cDNA was treated with uracil-DNA glycosylase and then went through a first 18-cycle PCR with the universal primers M1SS and BC2_uni_R. The authors processed their data as follows. For normalization, 1 million high-quality reads were randomly selected from each sample, with every read carrying a distinct molecular identifier. Reads sharing molecular identifiers were discarded rather than binned into consensus sequences. MiTCR, set to a Q25 quality threshold and the strictest error-elimination algorithm, was used for CDR3 identification, clonotype clustering and error correction. A nonparametric unseen species model with Euler transformation was used to estimate lower-bound total TCR beta diversity. TCRdb trimmed public reads at Q25 via fastp, called clones via MiXCR and kept in-frame beta chains. Entries that share a CDR3 protein sequence are merged under the most common genes and DNA. For this entry, the V and J calls and clone size follow TCRdb and not the study's own pipeline. The sample table shows roughly 1.6 million distinct CDR3 sequences, and about 31% are seen once. Together, the top ten hold about 10% of the sample.

This entry belongs to a study of blood T cells in healthy people across ages (dated by TCRdb to about 2015). Some background on the complete study: In model experiments, roughly one uniquely barcoded TCR beta cDNA molecule per two T cells was captured by template switching. Age-related changes in TCR beta repertoire diversity were measured in the study by deep sequencing normalized with unique cDNA molecular identifiers. Four age groups were formed from the donors: young (average roughly 15 years), middle-aged (less than 40), aged (approximately 60) and long-lived (about 80). Donors of different ages were randomly distributed across sequencing lanes to avoid experimental bias. Two additional independent replicas of 1 million unique cDNA reads from the same blood draw were analyzed for two donors (one aged 18 to 30 and one aged 80 or older). Broader findings and caveats from the paper: As age increased, observed TCR beta diversity per million T cells dropped in a roughly linear way, and a significant reduction was already evident by age 40. Compared with the aged group, more naive CD4+ T cells, fewer expanded clones and increased TCR diversity were shown by the long-lived group, suggesting age selection. Because profiling used bulk unsorted PBMCs, naive and antigen-experienced compartments could not be compared conclusively. The percentage of naive T cells measured by flow cytometry correlated strongly with observed TCR beta diversity. Estimates of total diversity from one million sequenced T cells were regarded as lower bounds and underestimates. The CMV infection status of donors was not known, potentially confounding age-related changes in expanded clonotypes.

The donors were some 36 Caucasian individuals from Russia, aged 6 to 90 years, who were systemically healthy. Each donor gave approximately 9.3 milliliters of peripheral blood, collected into EDTA-treated Vacutainer tubes. PBMCs were isolated by Ficoll-Paque density-gradient centrifugation, with at least 6 million obtained per sample. Total RNA, at least 6 micrograms per sample, was extracted from PBMCs with Trizol reagent. Naive CD45RAhigh/CD27high T cell percentages were measured by flow cytometry on a PBMC aliquot from every donor. Sequenced input: blood. The TCR was taken from a woman aged 25 to 45 in good health.

Here is the DNA: TGCGCCAGCAGCTCCTCCGGGACTAGCGGGGGCTCTTCCCCGGCCGGGGAGCTGTTTTTT. Its coded protein is CASSSSGTSGGSSPAGELFF. The rearranged segments are TRBV5-1 and TRBJ2-2, and 14 junction bases match TRBD2. CDR1 and CDR2 were assigned from the germline V gene as SGHRS and YFSETQ. Trimming leaves V shorter by 3 bases and J shorter by 6 bases, with the junction holding 16 bases beyond the gene matches. The cysteine opens and the phenylalanine closes a CDR3 of 20 amino acids. Only CDR3 DNA remains: 60 bases, in frame from the first base.